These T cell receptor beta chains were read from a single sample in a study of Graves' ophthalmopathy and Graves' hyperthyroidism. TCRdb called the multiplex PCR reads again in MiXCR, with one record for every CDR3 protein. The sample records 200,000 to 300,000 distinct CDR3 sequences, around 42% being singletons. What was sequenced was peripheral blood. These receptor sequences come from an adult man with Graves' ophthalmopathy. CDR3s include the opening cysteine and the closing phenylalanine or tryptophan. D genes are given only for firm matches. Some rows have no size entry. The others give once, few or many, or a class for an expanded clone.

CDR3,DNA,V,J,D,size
CASSILWGGPFETEAFF,TGTGCCAGCAGCATATTATGGGGGGGGCCGTTTGAGACTGAAGCTTTCTTT,TRBV7-3,TRBJ1-1,NA,few
CASSTDGIYEQYF,TGTGCCAGCTCCACGGACGGGATCTACGAGCAGTACTTC,TRBV7-9,TRBJ2-7,NA,few
CSVLSNSPLHF,TGCAGTGTCTTGTCCAATTCACCCCTCCACTTT,TRBV20-1,TRBJ1-6,NA,many
CASGAATGNTEAFF,TGTGCTAGTGGAGCCGCGACAGGGAACACTGAAGCTTTCTTT,TRBV12-5,TRBJ1-1,NA,NA
CASSEFFMGQGIHEQYF,TGTGCCAGCAGTGAATTTTTTATGGGACAGGGGATCCACGAGCAGTACTTC,TRBV2,TRBJ2-7,TRBD1,few
CASHSQGARTEAFF,TGTGCCAGCCACTCCCAGGGGGCGCGGACTGAAGCTTTCTTT,TRBV19,TRBJ1-1,TRBD1,few
CASSPTSGGSSRELFF,TGTGCCAGCAGCCCGACTAGCGGGGGGTCTTCCCGGGAGCTGTTTTTT,TRBV9,TRBJ2-2,TRBD2,few
CASSYASGDPNEQYF,TGTGCCAGCAGTTACGCTAGCGGGGATCCTAACGAGCAGTACTTC,TRBV6-5,TRBJ2-7,TRBD2,NA
CASSASRGLGSTEAFF,TGTGCCAGCAGTGCGAGCCGGGGCCTGGGAAGCACTGAAGCTTTCTTT,TRBV2,TRBJ1-1,NA,few
CASSVGTTGGGELFF,TGTGCCAGCAGCGTAGGAACCACCGGTGGCGGGGAGCTGTTTTTT,TRBV9,TRBJ2-2,NA,NA
CSARGRGIGETQYF,TGCAGTGCTAGAGGGCGCGGGATAGGAGAGACCCAGTACTTC,TRBV20-1,TRBJ2-5,NA,many
CASSPDRGSGNTIYF,TGTGCCAGCAGTCCCGACAGGGGCTCTGGAAACACCATATATTTT,TRBV6-1,TRBJ1-3,TRBD1,few
CACGAPSTDTQYF,TGTGCCTGTGGGGCCCCTAGCACAGATACGCAGTATTTT,TRBV2,TRBJ2-3,NA,few
CSARGATNVLTF,TGCAGTGCTAGAGGGGCAACCAACGTCCTGACTTTC,TRBV20-1,TRBJ2-6,NA,many